This is a list of T cell receptor beta chains from one sample in a study of shared clonotypes between healthy human individuals. Clones were read by immunoSEQ multiplex PCR, and TCRdb kept only the in-frame ones, dropping some. The data contain about 600,000 clones, about 80% of them singletons. Sequencing used PBMCs. Source of these receptors: a woman aged 40 to 50 in good health. Some clones in this sample may be carry-over from other donors' samples. Both conserved end residues are part of each CDR3. The D gene is left open where the match is weak. Some rows mark clone size as missing; the rest say once, few, many or name a class of expanded clone.

abundance	j_gene	d_gene	v_gene	CDR3nt	CDR3aa
.	TRBJ1-5	.	TRBV7-8	TGTGCCAGCAGCTTAGCCGCGACAGATAGCAATCAGCCCCAGCATTTT	CASSLAATDSNQPQHF
.	TRBJ1-4	.	TRBV29-1	TGCAGCGTTGCTCAGGCTAATGAAAAACTGTTTTTT	CSVAQANEKLFF
.	TRBJ2-1	.	TRBV2	TGTGCCAGCAGTGAGCGGTCTAGCGACAATGAGCAGTTCTTC	CASSERSSDNEQFF
.	TRBJ1-5	.	TRBV5-1	TGCGCCAGCAGCTTGGACGCCAGGGTAGATGACAATCAGCCCCAGCATTTT	CASSLDARVDDNQPQHF
.	TRBJ2-1	.	TRBV6-5	TGTGCCAGCAGTTACTCGATCGGGGTAAATGAGCAGTTCTTC	CASSYSIGVNEQFF
.	TRBJ2-1	.	TRBV15	TGTGCCACCAGCAGAGATCGGCTAGCACCCCATGAGCAGTTCTTC	CATSRDRLAPHEQFF
.	TRBJ2-7	.	TRBV7-3	TGTGCCAGCAGCTTAATGGGTGGATCCTACGAGCAGTACTTC	CASSLMGGSYEQYF
few	TRBJ2-1	.	TRBV9	TGTGCCAGCAGCGCACAGGTTCTATTCTCCTACAATGAGCAGTTCTTC	CASSAQVLFSYNEQFF
.	TRBJ2-2	.	TRBV4-2	TGTGCCAGCAGCCAAGATCCAGGGGGGCCGATCACCGGGGAGCTGTTTTTT	CASSQDPGGPITGELFF
.	TRBJ1-3	.	TRBV30	TGTGCCTGGAGTGTAACTCTCTGGGCCTCTGGAAACACCATATATTTT	CAWSVTLWASGNTIYF
few	TRBJ1-5	.	TRBV7-9	TGTGCCAGCAGCTTTGGTCCAGGGGTTCAGCCCCAGCATTTT	CASSFGPGVQPQHF
.	TRBJ1-2	.	TRBV5-5	TGTGCCAGCAGCTTGCGGGCAGGGATCGTCTATGGCTACACCTTC	CASSLRAGIVYGYTF
.	TRBJ2-1	.	TRBV30	TGTGCCTGGAGGAGAGGGGTAGACAATGAGCAGTTCTTC	CAWRRGVDNEQFF
.	TRBJ1-2	TRBD1	TRBV7-9	TGTGCCAGCAGCTGGACAGGGAACTATGGCTACACCTTC	CASSWTGNYGYTF
.	TRBJ2-7	.	TRBV18	TGTGCCAGCTCACCACCGAGAACTAGTGTGACCTACGAGCAGTACTTC	CASSPPRTSVTYEQYF
.	TRBJ1-1	.	TRBV5-8	TGTGCCAGCAGCTGGGGGGGGTTGAACACTGAAGCTTTCTTT	CASSWGGLNTEAFF
.	TRBJ1-1	.	TRBV6-5	TGTGCCAGCTCCCCCTGGAAAGGGCTAGCTGAAGCTTTCTTT	CASSPWKGLAEAFF
.	TRBJ1-1	TRBD1	TRBV19	TGTGCCAGTAGTATTTTGTTCGACAGGGCGGGCCACACTGAAGCTTTCTTT	CASSILFDRAGHTEAFF
.	TRBJ2-5	.	TRBV5-1	TGCGCCAGCAGCTTGTGGGAGCGCCAAGAGACCCAGTACTTC	CASSLWERQETQYF
.	TRBJ1-2	.	TRBV28	TGTGCCAGCAGAAGAACTAACTATGGCTACACCTTC	CASRRTNYGYTF